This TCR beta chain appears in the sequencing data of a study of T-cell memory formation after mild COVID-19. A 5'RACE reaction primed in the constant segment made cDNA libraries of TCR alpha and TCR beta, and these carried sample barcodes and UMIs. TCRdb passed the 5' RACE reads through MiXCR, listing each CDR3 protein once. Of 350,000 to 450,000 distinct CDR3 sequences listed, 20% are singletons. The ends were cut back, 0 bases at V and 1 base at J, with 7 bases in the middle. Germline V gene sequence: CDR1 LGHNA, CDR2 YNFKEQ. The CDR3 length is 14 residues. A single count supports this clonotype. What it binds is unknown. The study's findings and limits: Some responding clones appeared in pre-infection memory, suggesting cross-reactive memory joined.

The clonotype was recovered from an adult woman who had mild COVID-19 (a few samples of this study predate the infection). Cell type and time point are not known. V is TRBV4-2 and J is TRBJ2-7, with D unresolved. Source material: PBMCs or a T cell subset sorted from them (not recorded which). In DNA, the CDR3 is TGTGCCAGCAGCCAAGAGCGTATTTCCTACGAGCAGTACTTC. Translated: CASSQERISYEQYF.